A selection of T cell receptor beta chains follows, all from one sample in a study of T cell responses to AZD1222 COVID-19 vaccine. Produced via immunoSEQ multiplex PCR; TCRdb's table is partial and in-frame only. The repertoire includes more than 85,000 clones, roughly 90% of them detected once, and 2.5% sits in the top ten. Sequenced material: peripheral blood, taken on day 0 of AZD1222 vaccination. These receptors were obtained from an adult in good health. Both conserved end residues are part of each CDR3. The D gene is left open where the match is weak. Not every row has a clone size; where given, it reads once, few, many or a size class.

DNA,CDR3,J,D,V,size
TGTGCCAGCAGTGAGACGACAGGGCGACAGCCCCAGCATTTT,CASSETTGRQPQHF,TRBJ1-5,TRBD1,TRBV2,NA
TGTGCCAACCAGGGACAGACTGTTTATGGCTACACCTTC,CANQGQTVYGYTF,TRBJ1-2,TRBD1,TRBV2,NA
TGTGCCAGCAGTGAAGGGCGGGATGACTCCTACGAGCAGTACTTC,CASSEGRDDSYEQYF,TRBJ2-7,NA,TRBV2,few
TGTGCCACCAGTGCGAGGGAGGTGAACACCGGGGAGCTGTTTTTT,CATSAREVNTGELFF,TRBJ2-2,NA,TRBV24-1,NA
TGTGCCAGCAGTCTTCAGACAGGACAAGGGGTACACGAGCAGTACTTC,CASSLQTGQGVHEQYF,TRBJ2-7,NA,TRBV7-9,NA
TGTGCCAGCAGCCAGCCCTTACTGGAGACCCAGTACTTC,CASSQPLLETQYF,TRBJ2-5,NA,TRBV7-2,NA
TGTGCCAGTAGTATACAGGGGGCGTCTGAAGCTTTCTTT,CASSIQGASEAFF,TRBJ1-1,TRBD1,TRBV19,NA
TGTGCCAGCACCCGTAGCGTGCGGTGGGAGACCCAGTACTTC,CASTRSVRWETQYF,TRBJ2-5,NA,TRBV2,NA
TGTGCCAGCACCCTCACAGGGGGCGATGGCTACACCTTC,CASTLTGGDGYTF,TRBJ1-2,TRBD1,TRBV7-9,few
TGTGCCAGTAGTATATGGCAGGGGGGCGGCGGGTCCTTCCAGCATTTT,CASSIWQGGGGSFQHF,TRBJ1-5,TRBD1,TRBV19,NA
TGTGCCAGCAGCTTTGGTCAGGGACGGGCCGGGGAGCTGTTTTTT,CASSFGQGRAGELFF,TRBJ2-2,NA,TRBV7-2,NA
TGTGCCAGCTCACCACCCCTGGCCAGGGGAACTGGTGAAAAACTGTTTTTT,CASSPPLARGTGEKLFF,TRBJ1-4,NA,TRBV18,NA
TGTGCCAGCAGCCGAACCCTAGCGCTCTTCGAGCAGTACTTC,CASSRTLALFEQYF,TRBJ2-7,NA,TRBV5-5,NA
TGTGCCAGCACCTTGAACCGGGACGCTGAAGCTTTCTTT,CASTLNRDAEAFF,TRBJ1-1,NA,TRBV27,few
TGTGCCAGCAGTGAAACCCGACAGTACACCTTC,CASSETRQYTF,TRBJ1-2,NA,TRBV28,few
TGTGCCAGCAGCTTAAGTGGGCAGAACACTGAAGCTTTCTTT,CASSLSGQNTEAFF,TRBJ1-1,NA,TRBV7-9,NA
TGTGCCAGCAGCTTATTTTGGGGAGGGGGGAGCACTGAAGCTTTCTTT,CASSLFWGGGSTEAFF,TRBJ1-1,NA,TRBV7-9,NA
TGTGCCAGCTCACCGTTACAGGTGGATAACACTGAAGCTTTCTTT,CASSPLQVDNTEAFF,TRBJ1-1,NA,TRBV18,NA
TGCGCCAGCAGCCACCAGGGGGGCACTGAAGCTTTCTTT,CASSHQGGTEAFF,TRBJ1-1,TRBD1,TRBV10-1,NA
TGTGCCAGCCGAACCCCCCAGTTGTTCTATGGCTACACCTTC,CASRTPQLFYGYTF,TRBJ1-2,NA,TRBV6-5,NA
TGTGCCAGCAGCCGGACTAGCGGGAGCAATGAGCAGTTCTTC,CASSRTSGSNEQFF,TRBJ2-1,TRBD2,TRBV6-4,NA
TGTGCCAGCAGAGAACAAGAGACCCAGTACTTC,CASREQETQYF,TRBJ2-5,NA,TRBV25-1,NA
TGTGCCAGCACCCGGTGGGGTGAAGACGAAAAACTGTTTTTT,CASTRWGEDEKLFF,TRBJ1-4,NA,TRBV5-4,NA
TGTGCCAGCAGCCCCCCTCAGGGGACGGGTTTCAGGGAGACCCAGTACTTC,CASSPPQGTGFRETQYF,TRBJ2-5,NA,TRBV28,NA
TGTGCCAGCGGCGTCTACTCCTACGAGCAGTACTTC,CASGVYSYEQYF,TRBJ2-7,NA,TRBV27,NA
TGTGCCAGCAGCTTAATCGGCAGGGTGGCAGAGACCCAGTACTTC,CASSLIGRVAETQYF,TRBJ2-5,NA,TRBV7-2,NA
TGTGCCAGCAGCTTCTCAGGGGGTCTTCAAGAGACCCAGTACTTC,CASSFSGGLQETQYF,TRBJ2-5,TRBD1,TRBV9,NA
TGTGCCAGCAGCCCTCTGGGGGCGGCCGAGCAGTTCTTC,CASSPLGAAEQFF,TRBJ2-1,NA,TRBV7-3,once
TGTGCCAGCAGCCAAGATAGGACGAGCGCAAATGAGCAGTTCTTC,CASSQDRTSANEQFF,TRBJ2-1,NA,TRBV3-1/TRBV3-2,NA
TGTGCCAGCAGTCCTCCCGGGGGCGCTGGAAACACCATATATTTT,CASSPPGGAGNTIYF,TRBJ1-3,NA,TRBV28,NA
TGTGCCAGCAGCTTGGTCCCGGAAGCTAACTATGGCTACACCTTC,CASSLVPEANYGYTF,TRBJ1-2,NA,TRBV5-5,NA
TGCGCCAGCAGCCGGACAGGGGAACACTATGGCTACACCTTC,CASSRTGEHYGYTF,TRBJ1-2,TRBD1,TRBV5-1,once
TGTGCCAGCAGCGTAGATGATAGAAGGAGGAAGGCTGAAGCTTTCTTT,CASSVDDRRRKAEAFF,TRBJ1-1,NA,TRBV9,NA
TGCAGCGTTGAAGGGGGTTGGACTAGCGGGAGGGCCTACAATGAGCAGTTCTTC,CSVEGGWTSGRAYNEQFF,TRBJ2-1,TRBD2,TRBV29-1,few
TGTGCCAGCAGTTCCGGGACAGGGGGACTCGACGAGCAGTACTTC,CASSSGTGGLDEQYF,TRBJ2-7,TRBD1,TRBV28,NA
TGTGCCAGTTCTGGGCAGGTGAACACTGAAGCTTTCTTT,CASSGQVNTEAFF,TRBJ1-1,NA,TRBV19,NA
TGCGCCAGCACCGTAGATAGCGGGAGCACCATTCAGTACTTC,CASTVDSGSTIQYF,TRBJ2-4,TRBD2,TRBV5-1,NA